Presented here are 27 T cell receptor beta chains from one specimen sequenced in a study of early T cells in non-severe SARS-CoV-2 infection. A single record per CDR3 protein comes from TCRdb applying MiXCR to the 5' RACE reads. The repertoire has 56,000 or so distinct CDR3 sequences, approximately 10% of them found once; the top ten carry 6.5%. Sample: whole blood. These receptors were collected from an adult who was a healthcare worker with PCR-confirmed SARS-CoV-2 infection or an uninfected control (not recorded which).

This clonotype was picked up many times. V is TRBV14 and J is TRBJ1-3, with unresolved D. V was cut by 4 bases and J by 3 bases, with 13 bases left in between. CDR1 is SGHDN, CDR2 FVKESK, per germline. This CDR3 spans 15 amino acids. The CDR3 loop reads CASSLGRPGGNTIYF. CDR3 nucleotide sequence: TGTGCCAGCAGCCTAGGCAGGCCGGGTGGAAACACCATATATTTT.

In this sample, this clonotype turned up a few times. The chain links TRBV3-1 to TRBJ2-7; the D gene is possibly TRBD2 (7 bases). Germline values: CDR1 LGHDT, CDR2 YNNKEL (reference sequence). The CDR3 has 15 residues. Trimming shortened V by 1 base and J by 6 bases, and 16 bases separated the two germline ends. CDR3 DNA: TGTGCCAGCAGCCAAGTGGGGGGGGCGCCTCGCGAGCAGTACTTC. Amino acids: CASSQVGGAPREQYF.

This clonotype was observed many times. This rearrangement joins TRBV2 to TRBJ2-1; tentative D call: TRBD1 (6 bases). This CDR3 comprises 15 residues. The V and J ends lost 4 bases and 5 bases respectively, with 15 bases between them. Germline V lookup: CDR1 SNHLY, CDR2 FYNNEI. CDR3 residues: CASSVRRQENNEQFF. The CDR3, as DNA: TGTGCCAGCAGTGTCAGAAGACAGGAAAACAATGAGCAGTTCTTC. The full variable domain, with the rest looked up from reference TRBV2 and TRBJ2-1, is EPEVTQTPSHQVTQMGQEVILRCVPISNHLYFYWYRQILGQKVEFLVSFYNNEISEKSEIFDDQFSVERPDGSNFTLKIRSTKLEDSAMYFCASSVRRQENNEQFFGPGTRLTVL.

This clonotype occurred a few times. The rearrangement joins TRBV9 to TRBJ1-2; D remains ambiguous. V was trimmed by 4 bases and J by 8 bases, leaving 15 bases between them. The germline CDR1 and CDR2 sequences are SGDLS and YYNGEE. This CDR3 is 13 amino acids long. The CDR3 region is CASSLEDGRGYTF. CDR3 bases: TGTGCCAGCAGCCTGGAGGACGGGCGGGGCTACACCTTC.

The chain recombines TRBV4-3 with TRBJ2-1; 9 nucleotides agree with TRBD2. V lost 0 bases, J lost 4 bases, and 7 bases stayed unmatched. Germline V gene data show CDR1 as LGHNA and CDR2 as YSLEER. CDR3 length equals 17 residues. This CDR3 reads CASSQDLTSGPYNEQFF. The CDR3 region has the DNA TGCGCCAGCAGCCAAGATCTCACTAGCGGGCCTTACAATGAGCAGTTCTTC.

This clonotype was recorded at least ten times. The chain couples TRBV5-8 to TRBJ2-2; D unclear. Between the trimmed V and J ends, which lost 4 bases and 0 bases, there was a span of 7 bases. The CDR3 has 14 residues. Germline V gene data show CDR1 as SGHTS and CDR2 as YDEGEE. CDR3 nucleotides: TGTGCCAGCAGCGCCTACTCGAACACCGGGGAGCTGTTTTTT. Encoded protein: CASSAYSNTGELFF. The variable domain in full, completed from reference TRBV5-8 and TRBJ2-2, reads EAGVTQSPTHLIKTRGQQATLRCSPISGHTSVYWYQQALGLGLQFLLWYDEGEERNRGNFPPRFSGRQFPNYSSELNVNALELEDSALYLCASSAYSNTGELFFGEGSRLTVL.

This clonotype was counted at least ten times. The chain couples TRBV20-1 to TRBJ2-7; a possible D gene is TRBD2 (5 bases). The V end lost 5 bases, the J end lost 6 bases, and 17 bases lay between the germline ends. From germline, CDR1 is DFQATT and CDR2 SNEGSKA (reference sequence). The CDR3 is 13 amino acids. The CDR3 DNA follows: TGCAGTGCTCCAGCGGAAGCCCTTCCCGAGCAGTACTTC. This translates into CSAPAEALPEQYF.

This clonotype has more than one count but fewer than ten. The CDR3 sequence is CASSLGQFNEKLFF. Written as DNA, the CDR3 is TGTGCCAGCAGCTTGGGACAGTTTAATGAAAAACTGTTTTTT. The rearrangement uses TRBV7-4 and TRBJ1-4; 7 bases map to TRBD1. CDR1 and CDR2 from the germline V gene are SGHVT and SQSDAQ. This CDR3 is 14 amino acids long. The trim removed 3 bases at V and 4 bases at J, leaving 2 bases unmatched.

This clonotype was observed a few times. The V gene is TRBV29-1, the J gene TRBJ2-1; the match to TRBD1 covers 7 bases. From germline, CDR1 is SQVTM and CDR2 ANQGSEA. The CDR3 is made up of 14 amino acids. Trimming at V came to 4 bases and at J to 7 bases, leaving 10 bases not matched to a gene. The CDR3 region has the DNA TGCAGCGTTGCGGGACAGAAGGGGGCAAATGAGCAGTTCTTC. Its translation is CSVAGQKGANEQFF.

This sequence joins TRBV7-3 and TRBJ2-5; 11 bases fit TRBD2. The junction had 6 bases not matched to a gene; V was cut back by 5 bases and J by 1 base. Germline V lookup: CDR1 SGHTA, CDR2 FQGTGA. The CDR3 sequence is 16 residues long. The CDR3 protein is CASSHEGTSGQETQYF. CDR3 in DNA: TGTGCCAGCAGCCACGAGGGGACTAGCGGCCAAGAGACCCAGTACTTC.

This clonotype was seen ten or more times. The J gene is TRBJ1-4, the V gene TRBV7-2; TRBD1 might be the D (6 bases). This CDR3 spans 13 amino acids. Between the trimmed V and J ends, which lost 2 bases and 7 bases, there was a span of 8 bases. The germline CDR1 and CDR2 sequences are SGHTA and FQGNSA. Here the CDR3 reads CASSLRGGEKLFF. CDR3 coding DNA: TGTGCCAGCAGCTTAAGGGGGGGTGAAAAACTGTTTTTT.

Worth noting for this clonotype: Since a much larger clone is just one base distant, this may be a read error. The chain recombines TRBV18 with TRBJ2-1, with a possible D match to TRBD2 (5 bases). This CDR3 has 14 residues. Germline loops: CDR1 KGHSH, CDR2 LQKENI. The CDR3 loop is CASSLSVSYKEQFF. The CDR3 nucleotides read TGTGCCAGCTCACTTAGCGTATCCTACAAGGAGCAGTTCTTC.

The gene calls are TRBV6-1 and TRBJ2-7; 10 bases are a match to TRBD1. The CDR3 contains 15 residues. The V gene's germline CDR1 is MNHNS and CDR2 SASEGT. The V segment lost 2 bases and the J segment 2 bases; nucleotides outside the gene matches: 3. The CDR3 region is CASSEPGQGAYEQYF. The CDR3 DNA follows: TGTGCCAGCAGTGAACCCGGACAGGGGGCCTACGAGCAGTACTTC.

This clonotype was recorded at least ten times. J is TRBJ2-7 and V is TRBV5-5, with D unclear. Germline loops: CDR1 SGHKS, CDR2 YYEKEE (reference sequence). Trimming left V 4 bases short and J 1 base short, with 6 bases between. The CDR3 runs 12 residues. The CDR3 bases are TGTGCCAGCAGCCGAGAGTCCTACGAGCAGTACTTC. This codes for CASSRESYEQYF.

This clonotype has just a few counts. The chain recombines TRBV7-2 with TRBJ1-2, with D possibly being TRBD1 (6 bases). V shed 5 bases and J shed 4 bases, with 23 bases lying between them. Germline V gives CDR1 SGHTA, CDR2 FQGNSA. This CDR3 has 17 amino acids. CDR3 nucleotides: TGTGCCAGCAGCCATGGTGGGGGCAGGGAGACTGGCTATGGCTACACCTTC. Amino acid sequence: CASSHGGGRETGYGYTF.

The chain joins TRBV10-3 to TRBJ1-2; D may be TRBD1 (5 bases). Germline lookup yields CDR1 ENHRY and CDR2 SYGVKD. Trimming shortened V by 4 bases and J by 8 bases, and 14 bases separated the two germline ends. The CDR3 is made up of 13 amino acids. This chain's CDR3 is CAISGSPGRGYTF. CDR3 bases: TGTGCCATCAGTGGGAGTCCAGGGCGAGGCTACACCTTC.

This clonotype was observed at least ten times. The J gene is TRBJ2-7, the V gene TRBV20-1, with D tentatively TRBD2 (6 bases). V was cut by 3 bases and J by 3 bases, with 21 bases left in between. CDR1 is DFQATT, CDR2 SNEGSKA, per germline (reference sequence). This CDR3 spans 16 amino acids. The CDR3 bases are TGCAGTGCTAGCCCCGGCGGGATGGGTTTGGGCTACGAGCAGTACTTC. This translates into CSASPGGMGLGYEQYF.

This clonotype was picked up many times. The chain is built from TRBV15 and TRBJ2-1; D call uncertain. CDR3 size: 14 residues. Germline CDR1 is LNHNV and CDR2 is YYDKDF (reference sequence). Trimming removed 2 bases from V and 2 bases from J, with 7 bases in between. The CDR3 sequence is CATSRPRTYNEQFF. The CDR3 DNA follows: TGTGCCACCAGCAGACCCCGCACCTACAATGAGCAGTTCTTC.

This chain joins TRBV9 and TRBJ1-2; D is possibly TRBD1 (6 bases). Trimming stripped 1 base from V and 2 bases from J, with 12 bases between. The CDR3 totals 15 residues. The germline gives CDR1 SGDLS, CDR2 YYNGEE. In nucleotides, the CDR3 is TGTGCCAGCAGCGTAAGGGGGGGCCTGAACTATGGCTACACCTTC. Translating gives CASSVRGGLNYGYTF.

This clonotype occurred many times. CDR3 loop: CASSLVAGEMNTQYF. Written as DNA, the CDR3 is TGTGCCAGCAGCTTAGTTGCAGGGGAGATGAATACGCAGTATTTT. The chain employs TRBV7-2 and TRBJ2-3; TRBD1 might be the D (6 bases). Germline CDR1 SGHTA, CDR2 FQGNSA. V lost 1 base, J lost 7 bases, and 15 bases lay in between. The CDR3 covers 15 residues.

This clonotype showed up many times. CDR3: CASSQANWPMNTEAFF. The DNA of the CDR3 is TGCGCCAGCAGCCAAGCTAATTGGCCTATGAACACTGAAGCTTTCTTT. The V and J genes are TRBV4-1 and TRBJ1-1; D unresolved. The CDR3 sequence is 16 residues long. The V and J ends lost 1 base and 0 bases respectively, with 12 bases between them. Germline V gene sequence: CDR1 MGHRA, CDR2 YSYEKL.

This clonotype has only a few counts. The chain couples TRBV2 to TRBJ2-7; possible D gene TRBD2, 5 bases. Germline V CDR1 and CDR2: SNHLY, FYNNEI. Trimming stripped 7 bases from V and 4 bases from J, with 14 bases between. CDR3 length: 13 amino acids. CDR3 nucleotides: TGTGCCAGCACCGGGATACCAGCTTACGAGCAGTACTTC. The encoded protein is CASTGIPAYEQYF.

The chain employs TRBV27 and TRBJ1-3; D uncertain. The CDR3 runs to 16 residues. The V gene lost 2 bases and the J gene lost 2 bases, with 13 bases spanning the gap. The germline CDR1 and CDR2 sequences are MNHEY and SMNVEV (reference sequence). CDR3 region: CASSLTDPRTGNTIYF. The CDR3 coding sequence is TGTGCCAGCAGTTTAACAGACCCTAGAACTGGAAACACCATATATTTT.

This clonotype has ten or more counts. The chain links TRBV29-1 to TRBJ2-7, with D perhaps TRBD1 or TRBD2 (6 bases each). The CDR3 is 15 amino acids. Trimming took 6 bases from V and 5 from J, leaving 23 bases between them. Germline assignment: CDR1 SQVTM and CDR2 ANQGSEA. The DNA for the CDR3 is TGCAGCGTCGGCAAAGGAGGGGACAAAGCGCACGAGCAGTACTTC. This sequence encodes CSVGKGGDKAHEQYF.

This clonotype was detected ten times or more. This chain connects TRBV20-1 to TRBJ2-5; 7 bases are a match to TRBD1. Germline loops: CDR1 DFQATT, CDR2 SNEGSKA (reference sequence). After removal of 6 bases from V and 5 bases from J, the junction contained 9 bases not matched to a gene. The CDR3 is 13 amino acids. The CDR3 DNA sequence: TGCAGTGCGAACGACAGGGCGGTGGAGACCCAGTACTTC. Amino acids: CSANDRAVETQYF.

This clonotype was seen ten or more times. This chain joins TRBV7-2 and TRBJ1-5; 7 nucleotides align to TRBD1. Germline V gene lookup returns CDR1 SGHTA and CDR2 FQGNSA. The CDR3 length is 13 residues. V lost 3 bases and J lost 5; bases outside the gene matches: 1. CDR3 sequence (DNA): TGTGCCAGCAGCTTGACAGGGTATCAGCCCCAGCATTTT. This sequence encodes CASSLTGYQPQHF. The full variable domain, with the rest looked up from reference TRBV7-2 and TRBJ1-5, is GAGVSQSPSNKVTEKGKDVELRCDPISGHTALYWYRQSLGQGLEFLIYFQGNSAPDKSGLPSDRFSAERTGGSVSTLTIQRTQQEDSAVYLCASSLTGYQPQHFGDGTRLSIL.

This CDR3 is CASRARVNQETQYF. CDR3 in DNA: TGTGCCAGCAGGGCCAGGGTTAACCAAGAGACCCAGTACTTC. The genes are TRBV7-9 and TRBJ2-5, with D perhaps matching TRBD1 (5 bases). Trimming removed 6 bases at V and 0 bases at J, with 11 bases between. The V gene's germline CDR1 is SEHNR and CDR2 FQNEAQ (reference sequence). The CDR3 covers 14 residues.